This TCR beta chain was captured by sequencing in a study of blood T cells in healthy people across ages. Study in general: With template switching, about one barcoded beta molecule was captured per two T cells. Points from the study as a whole: PBMCs went unsorted, and a conclusive naive versus antigen-experienced comparison was therefore prevented. Older age coincided with a roughly linear decline in TCR beta diversity per million T cells.

The CDR3 spans 13 residues. Germline V gene data show CDR1 as SGHTA and CDR2 as FQGNSA. Concerning this clonotype: The antigen is not known.

Primers used in a second PCR of roughly 6 to 11 cycles were a sample-barcoded 5' primer and a J-beta primer mix. Tags on each cDNA molecule came from a template-switch adaptor with 12 random nucleotides. MiXCR, run by TCRdb on the 5' RACE reads, gives a single entry per CDR3 protein. The sample contains 1.5 million to 2 million distinct CDR3 sequences, 40% to 55% of which appear only once. This receptor was taken from a woman between 40 and 55 years old in good health. Sequencing input: blood. The J gene is TRBJ2-4, the V gene TRBV7-2; the D gene could be TRBD1 or TRBD2 (5 bases each). The DNA end favors TRBJ2-5, so the J call may be wrong. CDR3 nucleotide sequence: TGTGCCAGCAGCAGGGACCCCTTGGAGACCCAGTACTTC. Translation gives CASSRDPLETQYF.